The T cell receptor (beta chain) described here comes from a study of T cells after yellow fever vaccination. Template switching by 5'RACE produced TCR cDNA, adding a universal primer site and UMIs. TCRdb itself ran the 5' RACE reads through MiXCR, one entry per CDR3 protein. The data show a few hundred thousand distinct CDR3 sequences, with roughly a sixth seen just once and approximately 15% held by the top ten. This CDR3 region has 10 residues. Trimming left V 7 bases short and J 5 bases short, with 5 bases between. About this clonotype itself: The antigen is undetermined.

Study findings and constraints: Re-detected after boosting: most primary clones, 96% of CD4 and 80% to 90% of CD8. Compared with primary, the secondary response was weaker and peaked at day 5, not 15.

The sample was PBMCs, taken roughly 5 days after the first yellow fever vaccination. This clonotype was sampled from a man younger than 35 who received the YFV17D yellow fever vaccine. The chain has TRBV12-3 or TRBV12-4 and TRBJ1-1; no clear D. The CDR3 DNA reads TGTGCCAGCATGGATACTGAAGCTTTCTTT. Translated: CASMDTEAFF.